The clone carrying this T cell receptor beta chain has only one observation. The data belong to a study of blood T cell repertoires in COVID-19. Under the authors' procedure: Cell counts per sample came from amplifying reference gene primers. Profiling relied on immunoSEQ multiplex PCR, and the TCRdb table lists in-frame clones only, not all of them. D and trimming were read from the DNA, whereas the V and J calls and clone size are those reported in that table. The sample has 150,000 to 200,000 clones; around four fifths are singletons. Trimming removed 2 bases from V and 9 bases from J, with 5 bases in between. This CDR3 has 12 residues. Per the germline V gene, CDR1 is MNHEY and CDR2 is SVGAGI.

The TCR comes from an elderly woman with acute or convalescent COVID-19. The material sequenced was peripheral blood. The V and J genes are TRBV6-5 and TRBJ1-6; the D is unclear. In DNA form, the CDR3 reads TGTGCCAGCAGTTACCTCGGTTCACCCCTCCACTTT. Translation gives CASSYLGSPLHF.